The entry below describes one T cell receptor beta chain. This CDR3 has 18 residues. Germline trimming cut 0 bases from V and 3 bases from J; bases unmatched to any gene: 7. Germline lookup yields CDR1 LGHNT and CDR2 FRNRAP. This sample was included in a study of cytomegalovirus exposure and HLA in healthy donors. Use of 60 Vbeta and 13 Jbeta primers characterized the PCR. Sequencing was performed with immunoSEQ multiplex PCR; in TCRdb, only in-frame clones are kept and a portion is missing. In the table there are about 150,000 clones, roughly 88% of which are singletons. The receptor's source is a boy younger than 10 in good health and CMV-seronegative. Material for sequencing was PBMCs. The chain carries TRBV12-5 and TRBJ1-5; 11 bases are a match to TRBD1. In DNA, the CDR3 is TGTGCTAGTGGTTTGGTACTCGGGACAGGGGGGCCCAATCAGCCCCAGCATTTT. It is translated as CASGLVLGTGGPNQPQHF.